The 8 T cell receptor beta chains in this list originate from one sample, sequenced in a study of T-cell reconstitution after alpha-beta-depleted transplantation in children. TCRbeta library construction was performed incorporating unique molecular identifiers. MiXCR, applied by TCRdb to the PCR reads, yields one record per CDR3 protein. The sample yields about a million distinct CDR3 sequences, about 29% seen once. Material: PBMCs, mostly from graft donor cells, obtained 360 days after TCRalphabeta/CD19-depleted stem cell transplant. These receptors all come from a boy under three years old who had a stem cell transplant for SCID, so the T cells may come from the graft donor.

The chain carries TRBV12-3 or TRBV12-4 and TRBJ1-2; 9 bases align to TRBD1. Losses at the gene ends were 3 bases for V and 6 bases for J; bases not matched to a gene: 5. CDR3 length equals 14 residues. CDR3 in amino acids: CASSFPQGADGYTF. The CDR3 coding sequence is TGTGCCAGCAGTTTCCCACAGGGGGCGGATGGCTACACCTTC.

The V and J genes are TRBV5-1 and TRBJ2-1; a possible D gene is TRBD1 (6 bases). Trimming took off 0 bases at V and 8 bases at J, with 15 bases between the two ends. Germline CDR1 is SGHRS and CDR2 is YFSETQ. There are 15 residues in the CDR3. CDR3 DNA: TGCGCCAGCAGCTTGGCCGTGGGGGCTCGGGATGAGCAGTTCTTC. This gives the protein CASSLAVGARDEQFF.

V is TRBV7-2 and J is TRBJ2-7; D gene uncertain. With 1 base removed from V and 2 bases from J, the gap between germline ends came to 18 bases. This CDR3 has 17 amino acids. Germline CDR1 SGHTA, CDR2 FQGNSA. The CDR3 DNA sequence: TGTGCCAGCAGCTTAGTAGGTGGGCAGCTCACCCCCTACGAGCAGTACTTC. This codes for CASSLVGGQLTPYEQYF.

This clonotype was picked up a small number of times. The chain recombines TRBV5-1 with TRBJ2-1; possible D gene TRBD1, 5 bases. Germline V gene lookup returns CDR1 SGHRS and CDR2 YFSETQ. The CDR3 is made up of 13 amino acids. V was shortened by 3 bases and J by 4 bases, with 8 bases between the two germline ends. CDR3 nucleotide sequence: TGCGCCAGCAGCTGGCAGGGTTACAATGAGCAGTTCTTC. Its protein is CASSWQGYNEQFF. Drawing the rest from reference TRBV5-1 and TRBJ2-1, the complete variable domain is KAGVTQTPRYLIKTRGQQVTLSCSPISGHRSVSWYQQTPGQGLQFLFEYFSETQRNKGNFPGRFSGRQFSNSRSEMNVSTLELGDSALYLCASSWQGYNEQFFGPGTRLTVL.

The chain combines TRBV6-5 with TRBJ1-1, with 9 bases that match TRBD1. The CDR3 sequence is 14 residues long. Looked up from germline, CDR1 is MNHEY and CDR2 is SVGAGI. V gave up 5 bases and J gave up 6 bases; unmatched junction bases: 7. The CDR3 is CASSPGQGRAEAFF. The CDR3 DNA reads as TGTGCCAGCAGTCCCGGACAGGGGAGAGCTGAAGCTTTCTTT.

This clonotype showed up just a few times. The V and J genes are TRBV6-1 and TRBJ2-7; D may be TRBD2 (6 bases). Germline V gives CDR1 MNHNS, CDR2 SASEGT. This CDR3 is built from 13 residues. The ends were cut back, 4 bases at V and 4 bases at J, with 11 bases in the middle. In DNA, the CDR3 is TGTGCCAGCAGTGTTATTGCGGGATACGAGCAGTACTTC. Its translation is CASSVIAGYEQYF.

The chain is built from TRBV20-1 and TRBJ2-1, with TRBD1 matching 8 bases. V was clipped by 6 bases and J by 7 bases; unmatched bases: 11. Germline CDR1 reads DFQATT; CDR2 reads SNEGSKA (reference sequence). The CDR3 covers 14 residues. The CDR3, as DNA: TGCAGTGCCCCAGACAGGGGACGACAAAATGAGCAGTTCTTC. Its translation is CSAPDRGRQNEQFF.

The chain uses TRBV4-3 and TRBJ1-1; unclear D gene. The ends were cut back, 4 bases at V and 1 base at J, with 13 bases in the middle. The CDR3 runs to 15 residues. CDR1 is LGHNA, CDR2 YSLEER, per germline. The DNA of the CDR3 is TGCGCCAGCAGCCCTGAGATAGGGTGGAACACTGAAGCTTTCTTT. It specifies CASSPEIGWNTEAFF.